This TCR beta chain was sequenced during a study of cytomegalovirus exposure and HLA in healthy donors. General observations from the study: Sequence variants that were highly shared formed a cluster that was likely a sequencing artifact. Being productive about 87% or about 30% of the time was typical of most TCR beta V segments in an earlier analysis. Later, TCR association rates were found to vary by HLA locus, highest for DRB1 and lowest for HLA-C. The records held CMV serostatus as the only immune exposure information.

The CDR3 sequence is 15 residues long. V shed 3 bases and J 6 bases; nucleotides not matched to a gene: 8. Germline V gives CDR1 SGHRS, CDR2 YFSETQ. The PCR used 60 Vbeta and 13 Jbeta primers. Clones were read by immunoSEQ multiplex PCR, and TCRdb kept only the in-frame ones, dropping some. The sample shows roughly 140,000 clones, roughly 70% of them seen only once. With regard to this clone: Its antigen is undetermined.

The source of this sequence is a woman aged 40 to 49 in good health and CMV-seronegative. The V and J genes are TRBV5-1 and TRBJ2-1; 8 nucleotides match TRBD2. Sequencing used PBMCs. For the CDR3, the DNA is TGCGCCAGCAGCTCCCCGGGGGGGACCCTCAATGAGCAGTTCTTC. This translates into CASSSPGGTLNEQFF.